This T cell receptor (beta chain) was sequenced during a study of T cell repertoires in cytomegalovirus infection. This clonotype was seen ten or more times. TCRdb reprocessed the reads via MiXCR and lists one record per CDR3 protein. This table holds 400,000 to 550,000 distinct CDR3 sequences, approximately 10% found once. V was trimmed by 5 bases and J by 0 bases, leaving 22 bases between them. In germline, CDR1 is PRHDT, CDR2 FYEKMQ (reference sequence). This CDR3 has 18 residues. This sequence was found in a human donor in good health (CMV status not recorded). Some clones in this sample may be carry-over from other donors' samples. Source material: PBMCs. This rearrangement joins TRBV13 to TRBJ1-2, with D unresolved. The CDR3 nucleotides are TGTGCCAGCAGCGCCGTTAGGTCCCTGGACTACCCTAACTATGGCTACACCTTC. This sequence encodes CASSAVRSLDYPNYGYTF.